This entry is about one T cell receptor (beta chain). Its antigen is not known. With 60 Vbeta and 13 Jbeta primers, the PCR was carried out. Profiled with immunoSEQ multiplex PCR; TCRdb holds only in-frame clones, not every one. The data hold around 110,000 clones, with 82% observed a single time. The data belong to a study of cytomegalovirus exposure and HLA in healthy donors. General study points: Cytomegalovirus status was reportedly diagnosed by the classifier with high specificity and sensitivity.

CDR3 length: 15 residues. V lost 6 bases to trimming and J lost 4 bases; unmatched junction nucleotides: 4. The germline CDR1 and CDR2 sequences are MNHEY and SVGAGI. The sequencing input was PBMCs. The rearrangement joins TRBV6-5 to TRBJ2-1; 12 bases map to TRBD2. The clonotype comes from a young man in good health and CMV-seropositive. CDR3 sequence: CASSRTSGGYNEQFF. Here the CDR3 DNA reads TGTGCCAGCAGCCGAACTAGCGGGGGGTACAATGAGCAGTTCTTC.